These 17 T cell receptor beta chains were all obtained from the same sample, sequenced in a study of blood T cell repertoires in COVID-19. The assay was immunoSEQ multiplex PCR, and TCRdb's table has in-frame clones only and misses some. The data contain about 210,000 clones, roughly 84% of them seen just once; the ten biggest clones take up 5.5% to 8.5%. Sequenced input: PBMCs or T cells enriched from blood (not recorded which). The source of these receptors is a man aged 30 to 45 in a cohort exposed to, infected with or recovered from COVID-19 (not recorded which).

The chain is built from TRBV6-2 or TRBV6-3 and TRBJ2-1, with TRBD2 matching 8 bases. This CDR3 comprises 15 residues. Per germline, CDR1 MNHEY and CDR2 SVGEGT. After removal of 5 bases from V and 4 bases from J, the junction contained 7 bases not matched to a gene. The CDR3 is CASSPPGTRYNEQFF. In DNA, the CDR3 is TGTGCCAGCAGTCCCCCCGGGACTAGGTACAATGAGCAGTTCTTC.

V and J are TRBV27 and TRBJ2-3; TRBD2 might be the D (5 bases). CDR3 length equals 15 residues. Trimming removed 4 bases from V and 5 bases from J, with 16 bases in between. Per the germline V gene, CDR1 is MNHEY and CDR2 is SMNVEV (reference sequence). This CDR3 reads CASSSIGPRGDTQYF. The DNA of the CDR3 is TGTGCCAGCAGTTCGATAGGACCCCGGGGAGATACGCAGTATTTT.

This clone turned up a few times. This rearrangement joins TRBV11-1 to TRBJ1-3; 8 nucleotides align to TRBD1. The CDR3 has 14 residues. Trimming at V came to 5 bases and at J to 2 bases, leaving 2 bases not matched to a gene. CDR1 and CDR2 (germline): SGHAT, FQDESV (reference sequence). CDR3 protein: CASSTDRAGNTIYF. CDR3 DNA sequence: TGTGCCAGCAGCACGGACAGGGCTGGAAACACCATATATTTT.

This chain uses TRBV29-1 with TRBJ1-2; tentative D call: TRBD1 (6 bases). The CDR3 is 16 amino acids. Germline CDR1 reads SQVTM; CDR2 reads ANQGSEA. Trimming removed 4 bases at V and 3 bases at J, with 21 bases between. The CDR3 loop is CSVGGRRTASDYGYTF. CDR3 DNA: TGCAGCGTTGGAGGTCGGCGGACAGCCTCGGACTATGGCTACACCTTC.

The rearrangement links TRBV28 to TRBJ1-3; perhaps TRBD1 as D (6 bases). V lost 5 bases to trimming and J lost 4 bases, with 18 bases between them. Germline V CDR1 and CDR2: MDHEN, SYDVKM. CDR3 length: 16 amino acids. This chain's CDR3 is CASSRAGVEAGNTIYF. The DNA of the CDR3 is TGTGCCAGCAGTCGAGCAGGGGTTGAGGCAGGAAACACCATATATTTT.

The chain has TRBV5-6 and TRBJ2-7; 11 positions match TRBD2. CDR1 and CDR2 (germline): SGHDT, YYEEEE. CDR3 length: 14 amino acids. V was pared by 3 bases and J by 4 bases, with 3 bases of the junction left unmatched. The CDR3 nucleotides are TGTGCCAGCAGCTATGGGACTAGCGGTTACGAGCAGTACTTC. This encodes CASSYGTSGYEQYF.

This rearrangement joins TRBV5-1 to TRBJ1-2; D gene unclear. CDR1 is SGHRS and CDR2 is YFSETQ in the germline V gene. The CDR3 consists of 13 residues. The V and J ends lost 0 bases and 2 bases respectively, with 5 bases between them. CDR3 region: CASSLVQNYGYTF. The CDR3 region has the DNA TGCGCCAGCAGCTTGGTGCAGAACTATGGCTACACCTTC.

This clone came up once. The chain links TRBV28 to TRBJ1-5; TRBD1 matches 10 bases. The CDR3 contains 15 residues. The J segment lost 2 bases and the V segment lost 3 bases, leaving 1 base of the junction unmatched. The germline CDR1 and CDR2 sequences are MDHEN and SYDVKM. The CDR3: CASSLTGGGNQPQHF. For the CDR3, the DNA is TGTGCCAGCAGTTTGACAGGGGGCGGCAATCAGCCCCAGCATTTT.

The CDR3 loop reads CASSRQPAGGRSGTQYF. DNA of the CDR3: TGCGCCAGCAGCCGACAGCCCGCAGGAGGGCGGTCCGGGACCCAGTACTTC. The chain is built from TRBV5-1 and TRBJ2-5; D possibly corresponds to TRBD2 (6 bases). Germline loops: CDR1 SGHRS, CDR2 YFSETQ. The CDR3 extends over 17 amino acids. Trimming stripped 4 bases from V and 7 bases from J, with 26 bases between.

V and J are TRBV24-1 and TRBJ2-1; 10 nucleotides match TRBD2. V was pared by 8 bases and J by 6 bases, with 9 bases of the junction left unmatched. The CDR3 consists of 15 residues. CDR1 and CDR2 (germline): KGHDR, SFDVKD. The CDR3 loop is CATKSGRGVSNEQFF. The CDR3 DNA reads as TGTGCCACCAAGAGCGGGAGGGGGGTTTCCAATGAGCAGTTCTTC.

As regards this clone: One junction end disagrees with the germline gene, perhaps due to a read error. The V gene is TRBV13, the J gene TRBJ2-7; TRBD1 matches at 7 bases. The CDR3 contains 14 residues. Germline-derived CDR1 and CDR2 are PRHDT and FYEKMQ (reference sequence). The CDR3 DNA follows: TGTGCCAGCAGCTTACCAGGGGGATCCTACAAGCAGTACTTC. Protein sequence: CASSLPGGSYKQYF. The full variable domain, with the rest looked up from reference TRBV13 and TRBJ2-7, is AAGVIQSPRHLIKEKRETATLKCYPIPRHDTVYWYQQGPGQDPQFLISFYEKMQSDKGSIPDRFSAQQFSDYHSELNMSSLELGDSALYFCASSLPGGSYKQYFGPGTRLTVT.

This rearrangement joins TRBV9 to TRBJ1-3; the D is unclear. CDR1 is SGDLS, CDR2 YYNGEE, per germline. V gave up 3 bases and J gave up 0 bases, with 13 bases separating them. The length of the CDR3 is 16 residues. This CDR3 reads CASSAHGEASGNTIYF. For the CDR3, the DNA is TGTGCCAGCAGCGCCCATGGGGAGGCCTCTGGAAACACCATATATTTT.

The V call is TRBV2, the J call TRBJ1-5; maybe TRBD1 (5 bases). V dropped 4 bases and J dropped 6 bases, with 13 bases sitting between them. The CDR3 totals 14 residues. The germline V gene has CDR1 SNHLY and CDR2 FYNNEI. For the CDR3, the DNA is TGTGCCAGCAGTGTGCTCAGGGATGGTCAGCCCCAGCATTTT. Amino acids: CASSVLRDGQPQHF. Supplemented by reference TRBV2 and TRBJ1-5, the full variable domain reads EPEVTQTPSHQVTQMGQEVILRCVPISNHLYFYWYRQILGQKVEFLVSFYNNEISEKSEIFDDQFSVERPDGSNFTLKIRSTKLEDSAMYFCASSVLRDGQPQHFGDGTRLSIL.

The chain couples TRBV6-1 to TRBJ2-3; 7 bases match TRBD2. CDR3 length: 18 amino acids. V lost 0 bases, J lost 2 bases, and 11 bases stayed unmatched. Germline V CDR1 and CDR2: MNHNS, SASEGT. The CDR3 DNA follows: TGTGCCAGCAGTGAAGCCCAGATACTAGCGACCGACACAGATACGCAGTATTTT. Its protein is CASSEAQILATDTDTQYF.

Concerning this clone: Other DNA sequences of this sample code for an identical CDR3. The V and J genes are TRBV27 and TRBJ1-5; 7 bases fit TRBD1. The J segment lost 3 bases and the V segment lost 5 bases, leaving 4 bases of the junction unmatched. The CDR3 has 14 residues. Germline V gene sequence: CDR1 MNHEY, CDR2 SMNVEV (reference sequence). The DNA for the CDR3 is TGTGCCAGCAGTCTGACAGGGTACAATCAGCCCCAGCATTTT. This codes for CASSLTGYNQPQHF.

This chain links TRBV5-1 with TRBJ2-1, with TRBD1 identical over 10 bases. Germline V gene data show CDR1 as SGHRS and CDR2 as YFSETQ. The CDR3 runs to 16 residues. V trimming: 4 bases; J trimming: 4 bases; junction bases outside the gene matches: 8. The CDR3 sequence: CASSLDRGRLYNEQFF. DNA of the CDR3: TGCGCCAGCAGCCTCGACAGGGGGCGATTGTACAATGAGCAGTTCTTC.

This clone was seen more than once but under ten times. V gene TRBV4-2 combines with J gene TRBJ2-5; 10 bases fit TRBD2. Germline loops: CDR1 LGHNA, CDR2 YNFKEQ. After removal of 1 base from V and 5 bases from J, the junction contained 4 bases not matched to a gene. The CDR3 runs to 15 residues. CDR3 loop: CASSQGGLARETQYF. The CDR3 DNA is TGTGCCAGCAGCCAAGGGGGACTAGCGAGGGAGACCCAGTACTTC.